These T cell receptor beta chains were read from a single sample in a study of CD8 T cells in ankylosing spondylitis. One entry per CDR3 protein results from TCRdb running MiXCR on the 5' RACE reads. The data show about 300,000 distinct CDR3 sequences, less than 25% seen once. Sequencing was done on a sample of blood, either unsorted or a sorted T cell fraction (not recorded which). These receptors were collected from a female donor with ankylosing spondylitis or in good health (not recorded which). Both conserved end residues are part of each CDR3. The order of the fields is CDR3 length, V gene, D gene, J gene, clone size, CDR3 DNA, CDR3 protein. The D gene is left open where the match is weak. Not every row has a clone size; where given, it reads once, few, many or a size class.

14,TRBV12-3/TRBV12-4,.,TRBJ1-3,many,TGTGCCAGCAGTTTAGCTTCCTCTGGAAACACCATATATTTT,CASSLASSGNTIYF
14,TRBV29-1,TRBD2,TRBJ2-1,.,TGCAGCGTTGTAGGTGGTCTAGCGGGAGTGGGGCAGTTCTTC,CSVVGGLAGVGQFF
15,TRBV28,TRBD1,TRBJ2-6,few,TGTGCCAGCAGTATTAAGACAGGGTTAGCCAACGTCCTGACTTTC,CASSIKTGLANVLTF
15,TRBV7-8,TRBD1,TRBJ2-1,few,TGTGCCAGCAGCCTATTCGGACAGGGGGAATATGAGCAGTTCTTC,CASSLFGQGEYEQFF
14,TRBV6-1,TRBD1,TRBJ2-7,.,TGTGCCAGCAGACCCTCAGGGGGACGGCTCGAGCAGTACTTC,CASRPSGGRLEQYF
15,TRBV5-1,.,TRBJ2-7,.,TGCGCCAGCAGCCTCTTCTATGGGACCACCTACGAGCAGTACTTC,CASSLFYGTTYEQYF
14,TRBV29-1,.,TRBJ2-5,many,TGCAGCGTTGATACTAGCTGGTACCAAGAGACCCAGTACTTC,CSVDTSWYQETQYF
13,TRBV29-1,.,TRBJ2-4,few,TGCAGCGTTCGGGGCCTAGCCAAAAACATTCAGTACTTC,CSVRGLAKNIQYF
14,TRBV2,.,TRBJ1-1,.,TGTGCCAGCAGTGTGACAGCAACTTACAGTGAAGCTTTCTTT,CASSVTATYSEAFF
14,TRBV20-1,TRBD1,TRBJ1-1,few,TGCAGTGCTACGGACAGGTGGAGAGGCACTGAAGCTTTCTTT,CSATDRWRGTEAFF
14,TRBV18,TRBD1,TRBJ2-5,.,TGTGCCAGCTCACCCTGGACAGGGCAGGAGACCCAGTACTTC,CASSPWTGQETQYF
15,TRBV5-8,.,TRBJ2-3,.,TGTGCCAGCACCCGGGACGGCAGGAGCACAGATACGCAGTATTTT,CASTRDGRSTDTQYF
11,TRBV12-3/TRBV12-4,.,TRBJ1-1,few,TGTGCCAGCACCCGGGGCAGGGAAGCTTTCTTT,CASTRGREAFF
14,TRBV18,.,TRBJ2-3,.,TGTGCCAGCTCCCCGACTAGTGCGGACGATACGCAGTATTTT,CASSPTSADDTQYF
15,TRBV5-1,.,TRBJ2-1,few,TGCGCCAGCACGGTGACCGGGACGTCCATCAATGAGCAGTTCTTC,CASTVTGTSINEQFF
12,TRBV28,.,TRBJ2-1,.,TGTGCCAGCAGTAACCTAAGATATGAGCAGTTCTTC,CASSNLRYEQFF
14,TRBV6-1,.,TRBJ2-7,few,TGTGCCAGCAGAGATTTCCGGAGCTCCTACGAGCAGTACTTC,CASRDFRSSYEQYF
14,TRBV20-1,.,TRBJ1-2,.,TGCAGTGGCGGGCCGCATCGAGAGCATTATGGCTACACCTTC,CSGGPHREHYGYTF
15,TRBV3-1,TRBD1,TRBJ2-2,.,TGTGCCAGCAGCCAAGGCAGGGGACAGGGCGGGGAGCTGTTTTTT,CASSQGRGQGGELFF
16,TRBV27,.,TRBJ2-3,.,TGTGCCAGCATGGGGCTCGCAGAGCGGAGCACAGATACGCAGTATTTT,CASMGLAERSTDTQYF
12,TRBV7-2,.,TRBJ2-5,many,TGTGCCAGCAGCCTTGCCCGGGAGACCCAGTACTTC,CASSLARETQYF
17,TRBV7-2,TRBD2,TRBJ2-3,.,TGTGCCAGCAGCCTGCATGGGGCGGGAGTAACCTCGGGCACGCAGTATTTT,CASSLHGAGVTSGTQYF
13,TRBV7-9,TRBD1,TRBJ1-1,few,TGTGCCAGCAGCCTTGCTTTCGGACAGGTTCTTTTCTTT,CASSLAFGQVLFF
16,TRBV9,TRBD1,TRBJ2-5,few,TGTGCCAGCAGCCTACCGACAGGGGGCATGGGAGAGACCCAGTACTTC,CASSLPTGGMGETQYF
13,TRBV18,TRBD1,TRBJ2-7,.,TGTGCCAGCTCACCGGGACAGCACTACGAGCAGTACTTC,CASSPGQHYEQYF
12,TRBV7-2,TRBD1,TRBJ2-7,.,TGTGCCAGCAACCTAAACAGGGGCGAGCAGTACTTC,CASNLNRGEQYF
15,TRBV10-3,TRBD1,TRBJ2-7,.,TGTGCCATCAGTCCCAGGGACAGGGGTATCTACGAGCAGTACTTC,CAISPRDRGIYEQYF
14,TRBV20-1,TRBD1,TRBJ2-7,.,TGCAGTGCTAGTGGGGACAGGGATTCCTACGAGCAGTACTTC,CSASGDRDSYEQYF
13,TRBV12-3/TRBV12-4,.,TRBJ1-5,.,TGTGCCAGCAGTTTAGTCGACACTCAGCCCCAGCATTTT,CASSLVDTQPQHF
15,TRBV6-5,.,TRBJ2-1,.,TGTGCCAGCAGTTACGGGACCAGGGGTGAGGATGAGCAGTTCTTC,CASSYGTRGEDEQFF
16,TRBV7-2,TRBD2,TRBJ2-3,.,TGTGCCAGCAGCTTAGCCGCGGGAGCCGCCACAGATACGCAGTATTTT,CASSLAAGAATDTQYF
12,TRBV29-1,TRBD2,TRBJ2-1,many,TGCAGCGTTGGCGGGAGGGGCTATGAGCAGTTCTTC,CSVGGRGYEQFF
12,TRBV20-1,TRBD2,TRBJ2-1,few,TGCAGTGCTAGAGGGGCGGGAGATGAGCAGTTCTTC,CSARGAGDEQFF
13,TRBV29-1,TRBD1,TRBJ2-3,many,TGCAGCGTTGGGACAGGGGCCACAGATACGCAGTATTTT,CSVGTGATDTQYF
15,TRBV24-1,.,TRBJ2-3,few,TGTGCCACCAGTGATTCACTGACAGGCACAGATACGCAGTATTTT,CATSDSLTGTDTQYF
15,TRBV7-9,TRBD2,TRBJ2-1,once,TGTGCCAGCAGACCACTAGCGGGTTCCTACAATGAGCAGTTCTTC,CASRPLAGSYNEQFF
15,TRBV6-1,.,TRBJ2-1,many,TGTGCCAGCAACTCGTGGGGAAGCTCCTACAATGAGCAGTTCTTC,CASNSWGSSYNEQFF
14,TRBV12-3/TRBV12-4,.,TRBJ2-7,few,TGTGCCAGCAGCCCCCTCGACTTCGCCTACGAGCAGTACTTC,CASSPLDFAYEQYF
15,TRBV4-3,.,TRBJ2-6,few,TGCGCCAGCAGCCAAGCAGGTTCTGGGGCCAACGTCCTGACTTTC,CASSQAGSGANVLTF
11,TRBV11-3,.,TRBJ1-1,few,TGTGCCAGCAGCCCCAGGTTGGTAGCTTTCTTT,CASSPRLVAFF
12,TRBV6-5,.,TRBJ1-1,many,TGTGCCAGCAGACCCGCCAACACTGAAGCTTTCTTT,CASRPANTEAFF
13,TRBV29-1,.,TRBJ1-1,few,TGCAGCGCCCTCGGGGGGGGGCACACTGAAGCTTTCTTT,CSALGGGHTEAFF
15,TRBV5-1,.,TRBJ2-7,.,TGCGCCAGCAGCTTGGCCCCAGGGTCCCACTACGAGCAGTACTTC,CASSLAPGSHYEQYF
14,TRBV4-3,.,TRBJ2-5,.,TGCGCCAGCAGCCCCGGGCCCCTGGGGGAGACCCAGTACTTC,CASSPGPLGETQYF
14,TRBV20-1,TRBD2,TRBJ2-1,few,TGCAGTGCAGAACTAGCGGGTTCCGGCAATGAGCAGTTCTTC,CSAELAGSGNEQFF
14,TRBV9,TRBD2,TRBJ2-7,.,TGTGCCAGCAGCGTAGGGGGCGGGAGCCACGAGCAGTACTTC,CASSVGGGSHEQYF
15,TRBV11-2,TRBD2,TRBJ2-1,.,TGTGCCAGCAGCTGGGGACTAGCGGGGTCGGGGGAGCAGTTCTTC,CASSWGLAGSGEQFF
12,TRBV10-3,.,TRBJ2-7,many,TGTGCCATCAGTGAGTCGATTTCCGAGCAGTACTTC,CAISESISEQYF